This T cell receptor (beta chain) was obtained from a study of identical twins. CDR1 is SGDLS, CDR2 YYNGEE, per germline. The CDR3 covers 15 residues. V was clipped by 3 bases and J by 6 bases; unmatched bases: 8. Template switching (which added a universal primer site) was used, and cDNA carried unique molecular identifiers. TCRdb used MiXCR to reprocess the 5' RACE reads, holding one entry per CDR3 protein. The data contain 1.5 million to 2 million distinct CDR3 sequences, around 33% of them singletons. The receptor comes from a newborn girl in good health. The source material was cord blood. The rearrangement uses TRBV9 and TRBJ1-2, with TRBD1 matching over 10 bases. CDR3 sequence: CASSARQGAPHGYTF. The DNA for the CDR3 is TGTGCCAGCAGCGCCAGACAGGGGGCCCCTCATGGCTACACCTTC.